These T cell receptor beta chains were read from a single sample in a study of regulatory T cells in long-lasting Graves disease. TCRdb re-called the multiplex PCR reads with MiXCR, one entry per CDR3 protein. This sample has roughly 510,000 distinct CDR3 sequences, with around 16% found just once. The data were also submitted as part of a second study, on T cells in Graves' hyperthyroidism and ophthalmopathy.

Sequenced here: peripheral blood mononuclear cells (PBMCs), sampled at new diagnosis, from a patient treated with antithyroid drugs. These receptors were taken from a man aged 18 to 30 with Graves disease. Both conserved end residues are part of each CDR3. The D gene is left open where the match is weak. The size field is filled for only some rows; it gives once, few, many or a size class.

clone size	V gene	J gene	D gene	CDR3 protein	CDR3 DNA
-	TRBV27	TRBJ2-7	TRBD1	CASSLPMDRGYEQYF	TGTGCCAGCAGTTTGCCCATGGACAGGGGGTACGAGCAGTACTTC
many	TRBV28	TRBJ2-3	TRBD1	CASRRTGLTDTQYF	TGTGCCAGCAGACGGACAGGCTTAACAGATACGCAGTATTTT
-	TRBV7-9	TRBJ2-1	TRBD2	CASTSGLAVYNEQFF	TGTGCCAGCACCTCCGGACTAGCGGTCTACAATGAGCAGTTCTTC
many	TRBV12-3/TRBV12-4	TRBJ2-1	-	CASSPTIGGIDYNEQFF	TGTGCCAGCAGCCCTACAATCGGCGGAATTGATTACAATGAGCAGTTCTTC
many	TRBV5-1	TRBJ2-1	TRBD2	CASSISGRSYNEQFF	TGCGCCAGCAGCATTAGCGGGCGCTCCTACAATGAGCAGTTCTTC
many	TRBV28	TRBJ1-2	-	CASDTNYGYTF	TGTGCCAGCGATACTAACTATGGCTACACCTTC
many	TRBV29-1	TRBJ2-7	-	CSVAPGDSAYYEQYF	TGCAGCGTTGCCCCGGGGGACAGTGCTTACTATGAGCAGTACTTC
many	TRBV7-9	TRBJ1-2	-	CASSLAGQTYGYTF	TGTGCCAGCAGCTTAGCTGGGCAGACTTATGGCTACACCTTC
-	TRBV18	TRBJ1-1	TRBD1	CASSPPTRGTLNTEAFF	TGTGCCAGCTCACCACCGACCAGGGGGACCCTGAACACTGAAGCTTTCTTT
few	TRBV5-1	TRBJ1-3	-	CASSPLGRTSGNTIYF	TGCGCCAGCAGCCCACTTGGACGTACCTCTGGAAACACCATATATTTT
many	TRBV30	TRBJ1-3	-	CAWDSSSGNTIYF	TGTGCCTGGGACTCGAGCTCTGGAAACACCATATATTTT
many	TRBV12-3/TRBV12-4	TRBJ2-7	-	CASSKDSYEQYF	TGTGCCAGCAGTAAGGACAGCTACGAGCAGTACTTC
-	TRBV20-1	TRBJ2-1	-	CSALLKLYNEQFF	TGCAGTGCCCTCCTAAAACTATACAATGAGCAGTTCTTC
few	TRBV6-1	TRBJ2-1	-	CASRGSGTGEALISVEQFF	TGTGCCAGCAGAGGTAGCGGCACTGGAGAGGCGTTGATTTCGGTTGAGCAGTTCTTC
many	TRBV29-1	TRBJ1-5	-	CSVEEGGGKPQHF	TGCAGCGTTGAGGAGGGGGGCGGGAAGCCCCAGCATTTT
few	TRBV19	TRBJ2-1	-	CASSTGTSQYGANEQFF	TGTGCCAGTAGTACCGGGACTTCCCAATACGGGGCCAATGAGCAGTTCTTC